This T cell receptor (beta chain) comes out of a study of T cell responses to AZD1222 COVID-19 vaccine. Study-wide points: Nearly half of spike-specific TCRs reportedly go after variant regions that carry no mutations. AZD1222 recipients seropositive at baseline numbered only 6 or 7. Repertoire sampling happened only post peak T cell response.

To note about this clone: The antigen is not known.

Libraries were prepared by immunoSEQ multiplex PCR; TCRdb keeps only in-frame clonotypes and omits some of them. Of tens of thousands of clones in the sample, roughly nine tenths are singletons; the top ten hold approximately 2.1%. The germline gives CDR1 LNHDA, CDR2 SQIVND (reference sequence). V shed 6 bases, J shed 6 bases, and the junction held 5 bases outside the gene matches. CDR3 size: 14 residues. J is TRBJ1-6 and V is TRBV19; 7 bases agree with TRBD1. The TCR originated in an adult in good health. The sequenced sample was peripheral blood, obtained on day 0 of AZD1222 vaccination. In nucleotides, the CDR3 is TGTGCCAGTAGGCAGGGGGAGTCTAATTCACCCCTCCACTTT. It specifies CASRQGESNSPLHF. Combining the CDR3 with reference TRBV19 and TRBJ1-6 gives the whole variable domain DGGITQSPKYLFRKEGQNVTLSCEQNLNHDAMYWYRQDPGQGLRLIYYSQIVNDFQKGDIAEGYSVSREKKESFPLTVTSAQKNPTAFYLCASRQGESNSPLHFGNGTRLTVT.